The 22 T cell receptor beta chains reported below all come from one sample, sequenced in a study of shared clonotypes between healthy human individuals. Libraries were prepared by immunoSEQ multiplex PCR; TCRdb keeps only in-frame clonotypes and omits some of them. Found here are about 680,000 clones, around two thirds of them singletons; the top ten hold roughly 1.7%. The material sequenced was memory CD4+ T cells sorted from blood. Subset noted: CD45RA-negative fraction. Receptors were obtained from a woman aged 25 to 39 in good health.

The genes are TRBV5-5 and TRBJ1-1; 8 bases fit TRBD1. V dropped 4 bases and J dropped 8; count of bases not matched to a gene: 10. The CDR3 consists of 14 residues. The germline V gene has CDR1 SGHKS and CDR2 YYEKEE (reference sequence). The chain's CDR3 is CASSLLPGQVEAFF. The CDR3 DNA follows: TGTGCCAGCAGCCTGCTGCCGGGACAGGTGGAAGCTTTCTTT. Full variable domain (rest looked up from reference TRBV5-5 and TRBJ1-1): DAGVTQSPTHLIKTRGQQVTLRCSPISGHKSVSWYQQVLGQGPQFIFQYYEKEERGRGNFPDRFSARQFPNYSSELNVNALLLGDSALYLCASSLLPGQVEAFFGQGTRLTVV.

The V call is TRBV25-1, the J call TRBJ2-1; 10 bases map to TRBD2. The V gene end was trimmed by 3 bases and the J gene end by 8 bases; junction bases not matched to a gene: 1. CDR1 MGHDK and CDR2 SYGVNS come from the germline V gene. CDR3 size: 13 residues. This CDR3 reads CASSDGTSDEQFF. CDR3 bases: TGTGCCAGCAGTGACGGGACTAGCGATGAGCAGTTCTTC.

The V call is TRBV28, the J call TRBJ1-2; D is possibly TRBD1 (6 bases). The CDR3 runs to 15 residues. The V gene lost 5 bases and the J gene lost 1 base, with 14 bases spanning the gap. CDR1 MDHEN and CDR2 SYDVKM come from the germline V gene. The CDR3 coding sequence is TGTGCCAGCAGTCCCGGTTGGGGGCTTAACTATGGCTACACCTTC. Translated, it gives CASSPGWGLNYGYTF.

In regard to this clone: Other DNA sequences in this specimen translate into the identical CDR3. CDR3 residues: CASSRDRPYEQYF. CDR3 in DNA: TGTGCCAGCAGCAGGGACAGGCCCTACGAGCAGTACTTC. This chain connects TRBV11-2 to TRBJ2-7, with 8 bases fitting TRBD1. J lost 2 bases, V lost 5 bases, and 2 bases had no gene match. CDR3 length equals 13 residues. CDR1 and CDR2 (germline): SGHAT, FQNNGV.

The V call is TRBV23-1, the J call TRBJ2-7; D is unclear. TRBV23-1 is placed among ORFs of uncertain function. V shed 3 bases and J shed 3 bases, with 12 bases lying between them. This CDR3 is 14 amino acids long. Here the CDR3 DNA reads TGCGCCAGCAGTCACCGCGCAGGTGTCTACGAGCAGTACTTC. It is translated as CASSHRAGVYEQYF.

The chain links TRBV29-1 to TRBJ2-3; 8 positions agree with TRBD2. The ends lost 5 bases at V and 1 base at J; junction bases unmatched: 11. The CDR3 is 16 residues long. The germline V gene encodes CDR1 SQVTM and CDR2 ANQGSEA. The CDR3 bases are TGCAGCGTTTTATCAGCGGGAGAGTTAGGCACAGATACGCAGTATTTT. It yields the protein CSVLSAGELGTDTQYF.

This sequence joins TRBV6-1 and TRBJ2-5; a weak D match, TRBD1 (7 bases). Trimming took 11 bases from V and 4 from J, leaving 17 bases between them. The germline gives CDR1 MNHNS, CDR2 SASEGT. The CDR3 consists of 13 residues. The CDR3 sequence: CAGKLQGGETQYF. In nucleotides, the CDR3 is TGTGCCGGTAAACTCCAGGGGGGAGAGACCCAGTACTTC.

The chain employs TRBV19 and TRBJ2-2; TRBD1 matches at 9 bases. J lost 4 bases, V lost 6 bases, and 9 bases had no gene match. Looked up from germline, CDR1 is LNHDA and CDR2 is SQIVND (reference sequence). The CDR3 consists of 16 residues. The CDR3 DNA sequence: TGTGCCAGTAGACATAACAGGGGGCTCGTCACCGGGGAGCTGTTTTTT. It yields the protein CASRHNRGLVTGELFF.

The chain carries TRBV7-9 and TRBJ1-3; the match to TRBD1 covers 7 bases. The germline gives CDR1 SEHNR, CDR2 FQNEAQ (reference sequence). V trimming: 4 bases; J trimming: 0 bases; junction bases outside the gene matches: 6. This CDR3 is 16 amino acids long. In DNA form, the CDR3 reads TGTGCCAGCAGCTCGGGACAGCCCCTCTCTGGAAACACCATATATTTT. Translated: CASSSGQPLSGNTIYF.

This clone was seen ten or more times. Other DNA sequences from this sample encode an identical CDR3 as well. The genes are TRBV5-1 and TRBJ2-1, with 13 bases fitting TRBD2. The CDR3 is 16 residues long. CDR1 and CDR2 (germline): SGHRS, YFSETQ. J gave up 0 bases and V 3 bases, and 0 bases lay outside the gene matches. The CDR3 DNA sequence: TGCGCCAGCAGCTGGACTAGCGGGAGCTCCTACAATGAGCAGTTCTTC. Its translation: CASSWTSGSSYNEQFF.

In regard to this clone: The junction differs from germline at one of its ends, possibly a read error. The chain links TRBV30 to TRBJ1-4; D is perhaps TRBD1 (6 bases). The CDR3 sequence is 12 residues long. From germline, CDR1 is GTSNPN and CDR2 SVGIG (reference sequence). CDR3 protein: CAGRGAFEKLFF. The CDR3 region has the DNA TGTGCCGGGAGGGGGGCGTTTGAAAAACTGTTTTTT. The variable domain in full, completed from reference TRBV30 and TRBJ1-4, reads SQTIHQWPATLVQPVGSPLSLECTVEGTSNPNLYWYRQAAGRGLQLLFYSVGIGQISSEVPQNLSASRPQDRQFILSSKKLLLSDSGFYLCAGRGAFEKLFFGSGTQLSVL.

This clone was picked up a small number of times. The CDR3 DNA reads TGTGCCAGCAATGAGGCCGACTATATGGGCTACACCTTC. Its translation is CASNEADYMGYTF. The chain has TRBV2 and TRBJ1-2, with D unresolved. The V gene's germline CDR1 is SNHLY and CDR2 FYNNEI. This CDR3 contains 13 residues. Trimming removed 7 bases at V and 8 bases at J, with 17 bases between.

This rearrangement joins TRBV30 to TRBJ2-7; possibly TRBD1 for D (5 bases). This CDR3 has 17 residues. Germline CDR1 GTSNPN, CDR2 SVGIG (reference sequence). Trimming removed 0 bases from V and 4 bases from J, with 22 bases in between. In DNA form, the CDR3 reads TGTGCCTGGAGTGTACGATTGTGGGGCAAGCACAAGTACGAGCAGTACTTC. Amino acids: CAWSVRLWGKHKYEQYF.

The rearrangement links TRBV6-6 to TRBJ1-2; tentatively, D is TRBD1 (6 bases). There are 15 residues in the CDR3. V lost 4 bases and J lost 2, with 14 bases in between. Germline values: CDR1 MNHNY, CDR2 SVGAGI (reference sequence). CDR3 sequence: CASSSQGMKNYGYTF. CDR3 nucleotide sequence: TGTGCCAGCAGTTCCCAGGGGATGAAGAACTATGGCTACACCTTC.

The chain uses TRBV12-5 and TRBJ1-1; D is unresolved. V was shortened by 0 bases and J by 3 bases, with 8 bases between the two germline ends. The CDR3 contains 14 residues. Germline loops: CDR1 LGHNT, CDR2 FRNRAP. The CDR3 spells CASGLVSRDTEAFF. CDR3 coding DNA: TGTGCTAGTGGTTTGGTTTCGAGGGACACTGAAGCTTTCTTT.

As for this clone: The sample holds other DNA sequences that translate to the same CDR3. The V and J genes are TRBV5-1 and TRBJ2-1; D is ambiguous. In germline, CDR1 is SGHRS, CDR2 YFSETQ. The CDR3 totals 15 residues. The V and J ends lost 2 bases and 0 bases respectively, with 9 bases between them. CDR3: CASSFSSGSYNEQFF. The CDR3 DNA follows: TGCGCCAGCAGCTTCAGCAGTGGCTCCTACAATGAGCAGTTCTTC.

This clone was found once. The chain joins TRBV27 to TRBJ2-1; 7 positions match TRBD2. The CDR3 is made up of 13 amino acids. V gave up 6 bases and J gave up 4 bases; unmatched junction bases: 3. From germline, CDR1 is MNHEY and CDR2 SMNVEV (reference sequence). The CDR3 DNA is TGTGCCAGCAGACGGACTAGTTACAATGAGCAGTTCTTC. This gives the protein CASRRTSYNEQFF.

This chain links TRBV27 with TRBJ2-7; TRBD1 might be the D (6 bases). Trimming pared 8 bases from V and 0 bases from J, leaving 11 bases between. The V gene's germline CDR1 is MNHEY and CDR2 SMNVEV (reference sequence). The CDR3 runs 13 residues. The CDR3 DNA sequence: TGTGCCAGCTTTGACAGGTACTCCTACGAGCAGTACTTC. Residues: CASFDRYSYEQYF.

The chain carries TRBV5-1 and TRBJ2-1; maybe TRBD1 (5 bases). CDR3 length equals 16 residues. Germline CDR1 is SGHRS and CDR2 is YFSETQ. The ends were cut back, 0 bases at V and 0 bases at J, with 10 bases in the middle. CDR3 amino acids: CASSLVPGPSYNEQFF. DNA of the CDR3: TGCGCCAGCAGCTTGGTTCCAGGGCCCTCCTACAATGAGCAGTTCTTC.

This clone has a single count. The chain carries TRBV5-1 and TRBJ2-5; the D is unclear. Germline values: CDR1 SGHRS, CDR2 YFSETQ. V lost 4 bases to trimming and J lost 5 bases, with 27 bases between them. The CDR3 contains 18 residues. This CDR3 reads CASSVGFRAGRLGETQYF. CDR3 nucleotide sequence: TGCGCCAGCAGCGTGGGTTTCCGGGCAGGTCGATTGGGGGAGACCCAGTACTTC.

The chain couples TRBV5-1 to TRBJ2-1; possibly TRBD1 for D (5 bases). This CDR3 has 15 amino acids. V was pared by 4 bases and J by 4 bases, with 15 bases between. CDR1 is SGHRS and CDR2 is YFSETQ in the germline V gene. CDR3 sequence reads: CASSQDSHGYNEQFF. The CDR3 coding sequence is TGCGCCAGCAGCCAAGACAGCCACGGGTACAATGAGCAGTTCTTC.

J is TRBJ2-7 and V is TRBV18; D may match TRBD1 or TRBD2 (6 bases each). V lost 3 bases and J lost 5, with 11 bases in between. This CDR3 comprises 13 residues. The V gene's germline CDR1 is KGHSH and CDR2 LQKENI. CDR3 region: CASSPRRGDEQYF. The CDR3 DNA follows: TGTGCCAGCTCACCGCGAAGGGGGGACGAGCAGTACTTC.